Following are 7 T cell receptor beta chains from one sample sequenced in a study of OX40 agonist ivuxolimab in advanced cancers. Data came from immunoSEQ multiplex PCR; TCRdb stores just in-frame clones and leaves some out. The data show roughly 95,000 clones, 86% seen once. The sample consisted of CD4+ or CD8+ T cells sorted from blood, taken in a trial of the OX40 agonist ivuxolimab. The receptors originated from an adult with an advanced solid tumor such as melanoma, head and neck, liver or kidney cancer.

CDR3 in amino acids: CASSSPRGKNTYEQYF. The CDR3 region has the DNA TGTGCCAGCAGTTCCCCCCGCGGAAAAAATACCTACGAGCAGTACTTC. The chain carries TRBV6-5 and TRBJ2-7; no clear D gene. CDR1 is MNHEY and CDR2 is SVGAGI in the germline V gene. Trimming removed 4 bases at V and 2 bases at J, with 18 bases between. There are 16 residues in the CDR3.

The chain is built from TRBV10-3 and TRBJ2-1; 14 bases match TRBD2. V shed 10 bases, J shed 6 bases, and the junction held 2 bases outside the gene matches. Germline V CDR1 and CDR2: ENHRY, SYGVKD. The CDR3 contains 13 residues. CDR3 nucleotide sequence: TGTGCCACCGGGACTAGCGGGGGCAATGAGCAGTTCTTC. Translating gives CATGTSGGNEQFF.

The J gene is TRBJ1-1, the V gene TRBV2; 7 positions agree with TRBD1. The V gene's germline CDR1 is SNHLY and CDR2 FYNNEI. V lost 7 bases and J lost 0; bases outside the gene matches: 2. The CDR3 sequence is 13 residues long. DNA of the CDR3: TGTGCCAGCAAGACAGGGATGAACACTGAAGCTTTCTTT. Translated, it gives CASKTGMNTEAFF.

The V gene is TRBV28, the J gene TRBJ2-7; 8 bases map to TRBD1. CDR3 length: 14 amino acids. Germline-derived CDR1 and CDR2 are MDHEN and SYDVKM. V was clipped by 5 bases and J by 0 bases; unmatched bases: 3. This CDR3 reads CASSTGQDSYEQYF. The CDR3 coding sequence is TGTGCCAGCAGTACGGGACAGGACTCCTACGAGCAGTACTTC. The variable domain in full, with the rest retrieved from reference TRBV28 and TRBJ2-7, is DVKVTQSSRYLVKRTGEKVFLECVQDMDHENMFWYRQDPGLGLRLIYFSYDVKMKEKGDIPEGYSVSREKKERFSLILESASTNQTSMYLCASSTGQDSYEQYFGPGTRLTVT.

CDR3 in amino acids: CASSLVGLAGVYPHEQFF. CDR3 in DNA: TGTGCCAGCAGCTTAGTCGGACTAGCGGGAGTTTATCCCCATGAGCAGTTCTTC. V is TRBV7-2 and J is TRBJ2-1; 13 nucleotides match TRBD2. The V segment lost 1 base and the J segment 8 bases; nucleotides outside the gene matches: 11. Germline CDR1 SGHTA, CDR2 FQGNSA. The CDR3 runs 18 residues.

The rearrangement uses TRBV7-8 and TRBJ1-5; no clear D. This CDR3 has 15 residues. Germline CDR1 and CDR2: SGHVS and FQNEAQ. V lost 1 base, J lost 4 bases, and 11 bases lay in between. The CDR3 nucleotides are TGTGCCAGCAGCTTAGAGAGGCCAGCTAATCAGCCCCAGCATTTT. This gives the protein CASSLERPANQPQHF.

This chain links TRBV5-1 with TRBJ2-3; TRBD2 aligns across 8 bases. The ends lost 9 bases at V and 0 bases at J; junction bases unmatched: 9. The CDR3 totals 15 residues. The germline CDR1 and CDR2 sequences are SGHRS and YFSETQ. CDR3 sequence: CATKTSAQSTDTQYF. The CDR3 coding sequence is TGCGCCACCAAGACTAGCGCGCAAAGCACAGATACGCAGTATTTT.